This T cell receptor (beta chain) originates from a study of blood T cell repertoires in COVID-19. Across the study: Samples taken during acute and convalescent COVID-19 were collected in the United States, Italy and Spain. T cells, B-cell-depleted T cells, or PBMCs supplied cDNA or gDNA.

How the authors handled the data: Amplification from reference gene primers served as the basis for estimated nucleated cell counts. This table comes from immunoSEQ multiplex PCR, and its TCRdb copy is limited to in-frame clones, with some not included. The D gene and trimming were derived from the DNA, and the V and J assignments and clone size from that table. This sample has about 210,000 clones, with roughly nine tenths found just once. Trimming cost V 5 bases and J 3 bases, with 7 bases left between them. CDR1 and CDR2 from the germline V gene are LGHDT and YNNKEL (reference sequence). This CDR3 spans 12 amino acids. This clone was counted once.

This sequence joins TRBV3-1 (or the pseudogene TRBV3-2) and TRBJ1-1; D is unclear. The specimen was peripheral blood. The TCR sequence derives from a man aged 30 to 45 with acute or convalescent COVID-19. CDR3 sequence reads: CASSSRDTEAFF. CDR3 coding DNA: TGTGCCAGCAGCTCGCGGGACACTGAAGCTTTCTTT.